The subject of this entry is one T cell receptor beta chain. Germline values: CDR1 SGHKS, CDR2 YYEKEE (reference sequence). Trimming cost V 4 bases and J 1 base, with 8 bases left between them. The CDR3 consists of 13 residues. In the authors' methods: It was from reference gene primer amplification that nucleated cell counts were estimated. The data were produced by immunoSEQ multiplex PCR, yet TCRdb's version contains in-frame clones alone and is incomplete. The D gene and trimming were derived from the DNA, and the V and J assignments and clone size from that table. The data hold approximately 130,000 clones, with about 86% observed a single time. The record originates from a study of blood T cell repertoires in COVID-19.

V and J are TRBV5-5 and TRBJ1-2; D may be TRBD1 (5 bases). Sequences were obtained from peripheral blood. The clonotype was recovered from a woman aged 55-75 years with active or convalescent COVID-19. Written as DNA, the CDR3 is TGTGCCAGCAGCCCGGACAATAACTATGGCTACACCTTC. This translates into CASSPDNNYGYTF.